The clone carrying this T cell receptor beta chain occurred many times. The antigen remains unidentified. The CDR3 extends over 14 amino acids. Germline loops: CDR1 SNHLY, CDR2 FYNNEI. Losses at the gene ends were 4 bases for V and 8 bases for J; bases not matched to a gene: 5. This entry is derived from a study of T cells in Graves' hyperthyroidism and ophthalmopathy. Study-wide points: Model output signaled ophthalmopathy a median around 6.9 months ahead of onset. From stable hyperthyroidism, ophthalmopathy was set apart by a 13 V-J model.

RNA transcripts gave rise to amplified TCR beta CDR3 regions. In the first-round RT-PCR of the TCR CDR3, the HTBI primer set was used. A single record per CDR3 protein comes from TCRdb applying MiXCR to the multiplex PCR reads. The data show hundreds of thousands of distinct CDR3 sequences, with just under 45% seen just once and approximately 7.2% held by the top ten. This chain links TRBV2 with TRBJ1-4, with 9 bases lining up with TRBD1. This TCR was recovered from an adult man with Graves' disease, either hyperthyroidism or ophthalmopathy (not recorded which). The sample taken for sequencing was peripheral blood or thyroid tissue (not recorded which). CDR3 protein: CASSVGTGREKLFF. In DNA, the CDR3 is TGTGCCAGCAGTGTTGGGACAGGGCGGGAAAAACTGTTTTTT.